The 21 T cell receptor beta chains presented below share a single source sample, sequenced in a study of cytomegalovirus exposure and HLA in healthy donors. PCR involved 60 Vbeta and 13 Jbeta primers. Method: immunoSEQ multiplex PCR; TCRdb's copy keeps in-frame clones and lacks some. This table holds about 180,000 clones, around 80% found once. Sequenced material: PBMCs. These receptors came from a middle-aged woman in good health and CMV-seronegative.

The chain joins TRBV7-9 to TRBJ1-6; D possibly corresponds to TRBD1 (5 bases). The length of the CDR3 is 14 residues. Deletions cut 1 base from V and 10 bases from J, with 11 bases between. The V gene's germline CDR1 is SEHNR and CDR2 FQNEAQ (reference sequence). CDR3 in amino acids: CASSLGGPESPLHF. DNA for the CDR3: TGTGCCAGCAGCTTAGGGGGCCCAGAATCACCCCTCCACTTT. Drawing the rest from reference TRBV7-9 and TRBJ1-6, the complete variable domain is DTGVSQNPRHKITKRGQNVTFRCDPISEHNRLYWYRQTLGQGPEFLTYFQNEAQLEKSRLLSDRFSAERPKGSFSTLEIQRTEQGDSAMYLCASSLGGPESPLHFGNGTRLTVT.

The chain combines TRBV9 with TRBJ2-3; unclear D gene. V gave up 1 base and J gave up 6 bases, with 12 bases separating them. This CDR3 is 14 amino acids long. Germline V gene sequence: CDR1 SGDLS, CDR2 YYNGEE. The DNA of the CDR3 is TGTGCCAGCAGCGTAATACCAGGTCCGGATACGCAGTATTTT. Protein: CASSVIPGPDTQYF.

V gene TRBV7-9 combines with J gene TRBJ1-1, with a tentative D call TRBD1 (5 bases). Germline V CDR1 and CDR2: SEHNR, FQNEAQ (reference sequence). Trimming shortened V by 7 bases and J by 4 bases, and 16 bases separated the two germline ends. CDR3 length: 14 residues. The chain's CDR3 is CASTSGLQVTEAFF. The CDR3 DNA follows: TGTGCCAGCACCTCGGGACTCCAGGTCACTGAAGCTTTCTTT.

This chain uses TRBV6-5 with TRBJ2-7; D gene uncertain. This CDR3 comprises 13 residues. Trimming pared 6 bases from V and 2 bases from J, leaving 11 bases between. Germline assignment: CDR1 MNHEY and CDR2 SVGAGI. Written as DNA, the CDR3 is TGTGCCAGCAGCTCGACAAAGACCTACGAGCAGTACTTC. It translates to CASSSTKTYEQYF.

This clone has more than one count but fewer than ten. The chain links TRBV5-1 to TRBJ2-5; D perhaps matches TRBD2 (6 bases). The CDR3 has 14 residues. V was trimmed by 4 bases and J by 4 bases, leaving 14 bases between them. Germline CDR1 and CDR2: SGHRS and YFSETQ. The CDR3 here is CASSASGWGETQYF. CDR3 nucleotides: TGCGCCAGCAGCGCGAGCGGGTGGGGAGAGACCCAGTACTTC.

The chain has TRBV7-9 and TRBJ2-7; 11 bases match TRBD1. The germline CDR1 and CDR2 sequences are SEHNR and FQNEAQ (reference sequence). The CDR3 is made up of 17 amino acids. With 4 bases clipped from V and 3 bases from J, the junction kept 11 bases outside the gene matches. CDR3 coding DNA: TGTGCCAGCAGCTACGGGACAGGGGGGACTGGCATCTACGAGCAGTACTTC. Protein: CASSYGTGGTGIYEQYF.

The J gene is TRBJ1-1, the V gene TRBV5-1, with TRBD1 matching over 9 bases. The trim removed 5 bases at V and 7 bases at J, leaving 21 bases unmatched. CDR1 is SGHRS, CDR2 YFSETQ, per germline. CDR3 size: 18 residues. In DNA form, the CDR3 reads TGCGCCAGCAGTCTTGTGTCGAATGGGTGGGACAGGGATAGTGAAGCTTTCTTT. Its protein is CASSLVSNGWDRDSEAFF. Full variable domain (outside the CDR3, taken from reference TRBV5-1 and TRBJ1-1): KAGVTQTPRYLIKTRGQQVTLSCSPISGHRSVSWYQQTPGQGLQFLFEYFSETQRNKGNFPGRFSGRQFSNSRSEMNVSTLELGDSALYLCASSLVSNGWDRDSEAFFGQGTRLTVV.

The chain joins TRBV13 to TRBJ2-1; possibly TRBD2 for D (5 bases). The germline V gene encodes CDR1 PRHDT and CDR2 FYEKMQ (reference sequence). The CDR3 has 16 amino acids. The V end was cut by 4 bases, the J end by 6 bases, with 19 bases between. The CDR3 DNA sequence: TGTGCCAGCAGCTCACTAGTGGCGGTCCTGGGCAATGAGCAGTTCTTC. This gives the protein CASSSLVAVLGNEQFF.

The rearrangement uses TRBV30 and TRBJ2-1; possible D gene TRBD2, 6 bases. The CDR3 extends over 11 amino acids. V was trimmed by 6 bases and J by 14 bases, leaving 17 bases between them. The V gene's germline CDR1 is GTSNPN and CDR2 SVGIG (reference sequence). The CDR3 protein is CACRGSLREFF. The CDR3, as DNA: TGTGCCTGCCGGGGGAGTCTTAGGGAGTTCTTC.

This clone was seen a few times. Germline and junction disagree at one end, which may indicate a read error. The V gene is TRBV7-7, the J gene TRBJ2-7; 8 bases map to TRBD1. Germline-derived CDR1 and CDR2 are SSHAT and FNYEAQ (reference sequence). This CDR3 is 15 amino acids long. CDR3 in DNA: TGTGCTAGCAGCCCACTAAAGGGACAGGCGTACGAGCAGTACTTC. Translation gives CASSPLKGQAYEQYF.

This chain joins TRBV6-1 and TRBJ2-5; TRBD1 is a possible D gene (5 bases). Per germline, CDR1 MNHNS and CDR2 SASEGT. The CDR3 covers 14 residues. V was cut by 3 bases and J by 5 bases, with 13 bases left in between. The CDR3 region has the DNA TGTGCCAGCAGTGAGGCAGGGATAGTGGAGACCCAGTACTTC. It is translated as CASSEAGIVETQYF.

V usage is TRBV29-1 and J usage is TRBJ1-1, with 7 bases aligning to TRBD1. The CDR3 length is 12 residues. Germline V gene data show CDR1 as SQVTM and CDR2 as ANQGSEA. V dropped 7 bases and J dropped 1; count of bases not matched to a gene: 3. CDR3 nucleotide sequence: TGCAGCGCACACAGGGGGAACACTGAAGCTTTCTTT. It yields the protein CSAHRGNTEAFF.

This clone appeared a few times. This chain joins TRBV5-1 and TRBJ2-1, with D perhaps matching TRBD1 (6 bases). Per germline, CDR1 SGHRS and CDR2 YFSETQ. This CDR3 is built from 14 residues. The V end lost 1 base, the J end lost 6 bases, and 11 bases lay between the germline ends. The CDR3: CASSLNRVGNEQFF. In nucleotides, the CDR3 is TGCGCCAGCAGCTTGAACAGGGTGGGCAATGAGCAGTTCTTC.

This clone was picked up one time. The chain carries TRBV7-9 and TRBJ2-5, with D possibly being TRBD2 (6 bases). V was shortened by 11 bases and J by 5 bases, with 15 bases between the two germline ends. The germline V gene has CDR1 SEHNR and CDR2 FQNEAQ (reference sequence). This CDR3 contains 12 residues. CDR3 nucleotide sequence: TGTGCCGTTCCAAGCCGGGAGGAGACCCAGTACTTC. Encoded protein: CAVPSREETQYF.

The genes are TRBV5-1 and TRBJ1-1; no clear D gene. Trimming left V 1 base short and J 1 base short, with 11 bases between. This CDR3 spans 15 amino acids. Germline assignment: CDR1 SGHRS and CDR2 YFSETQ. CDR3 loop: CASSLSWAGNTEAFF. CDR3 bases: TGCGCCAGCAGCTTGTCGTGGGCGGGGAACACTGAAGCTTTCTTT.

The rearrangement uses TRBV6-5 and TRBJ1-5; D unclear. Trimming shortened V by 7 bases and J by 5 bases, and 9 bases separated the two germline ends. This CDR3 contains 12 residues. Germline V lookup: CDR1 MNHEY, CDR2 SVGAGI. The DNA of the CDR3 is TGTGCCAGCACAGTCCCTTATCAGCCCCAGCATTTT. It specifies CASTVPYQPQHF.

This chain uses TRBV12-5 with TRBJ2-7; D possibly corresponds to TRBD1 (5 bases). Trimming took 1 base from V and 1 from J, leaving 8 bases between them. Germline V gene lookup returns CDR1 LGHNT and CDR2 FRNRAP. The CDR3 totals 14 residues. For the CDR3, the DNA is TGTGCTAGTGGTTTGGGGGGCAGATCCTACGAGCAGTACTTC. Protein product: CASGLGGRSYEQYF.

This chain's CDR3 is CASRVTGGLFNYGYTF. CDR3 in DNA: TGTGCCAGTAGGGTAACAGGGGGCTTGTTTAACTATGGCTACACCTTC. The rearrangement links TRBV19 to TRBJ1-2; 9 bases line up with TRBD1. The CDR3 extends over 16 amino acids. V gave up 6 bases and J gave up 1 base; unmatched junction bases: 9. The V gene's germline CDR1 is LNHDA and CDR2 SQIVND (reference sequence).

The chain recombines TRBV10-2 with TRBJ1-5; D is possibly TRBD1 (5 bases). Per the germline V gene, CDR1 is WSHSY and CDR2 is SAAADI. V was cut by 2 bases and J by 2 bases, with 16 bases left in between. The CDR3 length is 17 residues. The DNA of the CDR3 is TGCGCCAGCAGTGAGACAGGCGGGATTACGGGCAATCAGCCCCAGCATTTT. It encodes CASSETGGITGNQPQHF.

This chain uses TRBV11-2 with TRBJ2-1; 9 bases agree with TRBD2. The CDR3 is made up of 16 amino acids. V lost 5 bases to trimming and J lost 2 bases; unmatched junction nucleotides: 7. Germline CDR1 and CDR2: SGHAT and FQNNGV. The chain's CDR3 is CASSPRASGAYNEQFF. CDR3 in DNA: TGTGCCAGCAGCCCGAGGGCTAGCGGGGCCTACAATGAGCAGTTCTTC.

The rearrangement joins TRBV27 to TRBJ2-5; 9 bases match TRBD1. V lost 3 bases to trimming and J lost 9 bases; unmatched junction nucleotides: 11. The CDR3 covers 15 residues. Germline V gene lookup returns CDR1 MNHEY and CDR2 SMNVEV (reference sequence). CDR3 sequence reads: CASSFQGTGRGPQYF. The CDR3 DNA follows: TGTGCCAGCAGTTTCCAAGGGACAGGGCGAGGCCCCCAGTACTTC.